The 8 T cell receptor beta chains presented below share a single source sample, sequenced in a study of CD8 T cells in ankylosing spondylitis (TCRdb year 2017). Points the paper makes about the study in general: Blood from ankylosing spondylitis patients appeared to be characterized by a TCR beta motif made up of several highly homologous amino acid variants.

The library was built by means of 5' RACE. For sequencing, an Illumina HiSeq 2500 was employed. The public reads were run again by TCRdb, first through fastp at Q25 and then through MiXCR, and only productive beta chains were kept. Every distinct CDR3 protein forms one entry, paired with its most common genes and DNA. Here the sample has about 800,000 distinct CDR3 sequences; about 10% occur a single time. The top ten clonotypes cover 0.51% of the sample. For these TCRs, the target antigens are not known. The source material was blood, either unsorted or a sorted T cell fraction (not recorded which). The receptor set was obtained from a male donor with ankylosing spondylitis.

In this sample, this clonotype turned up a few times. This chain joins TRBV9 and TRBJ1-2; TRBD1 might be the D (5 bases). In germline, CDR1 is SGDLS, CDR2 YYNGEE. With 0 bases removed from V and 4 bases from J, the gap between germline ends came to 16 bases. The CDR3 is made up of 16 amino acids. CDR3 in DNA: TGTGCCAGCAGCGTAGGAGCCGGGGGATCGGGCTATGGCTACACCTTC. This encodes CASSVGAGGSGYGYTF.

This clonotype appeared a few times. This chain joins TRBV20-1 and TRBJ2-1; possibly TRBD1 for D (6 bases). The CDR3 length is 13 residues. V lost 5 bases and J lost 3, with 11 bases in between. Looked up from germline, CDR1 is DFQATT and CDR2 is SNEGSKA (reference sequence). The CDR3 loop reads CSAAGTHYNEQFF. CDR3 DNA sequence: TGCAGTGCTGCCGGGACACACTACAATGAGCAGTTCTTC.

Ten or more counts support this clonotype. The genes are TRBV28 and TRBJ2-1; D remains ambiguous. This CDR3 has 16 residues. V lost 5 bases and J lost 2, with 16 bases in between. The germline V gene has CDR1 MDHEN and CDR2 SYDVKM. The CDR3 loop is CASSPPDVNPYNEQFF. DNA for the CDR3: TGTGCCAGCAGTCCCCCTGATGTCAACCCCTACAATGAGCAGTTCTTC.

This clonotype was detected many times. V gene TRBV29-1 combines with J gene TRBJ1-4; D gene unclear. Trimming left V 4 bases short and J 7 bases short, with 7 bases between. The CDR3 sequence is 11 residues long. The germline V gene encodes CDR1 SQVTM and CDR2 ANQGSEA. The CDR3 DNA sequence: TGCAGCGTTGCCCTTGGTGAAAAACTGTTTTTT. Translation: CSVALGEKLFF.

The chain recombines TRBV20-1 with TRBJ2-1; D gene uncertain. CDR3 length: 15 amino acids. Trimming stripped 1 base from V and 6 bases from J, with 16 bases between. Per the germline V gene, CDR1 is DFQATT and CDR2 is SNEGSKA (reference sequence). CDR3 in amino acids: CSARGLSSGVNEQFF. The CDR3 bases are TGCAGTGCTAGAGGGCTGAGTAGTGGGGTCAATGAGCAGTTCTTC.

V is TRBV7-9 and J is TRBJ1-1, with D perhaps TRBD1 (5 bases). The CDR3 has 15 residues. V lost 0 bases, J lost 6 bases, and 14 bases lay in between. From germline, CDR1 is SEHNR and CDR2 FQNEAQ (reference sequence). In DNA form, the CDR3 reads TGTGCCAGCAGCTTAGCGCTCGGGGGTTTATCTGAAGCTTTCTTT. This translates into CASSLALGGLSEAFF. Full variable domain (remainder filled in from reference TRBV7-9 and TRBJ1-1): DTGVSQNPRHKITKRGQNVTFRCDPISEHNRLYWYRQTLGQGPEFLTYFQNEAQLEKSRLLSDRFSAERPKGSFSTLEIQRTEQGDSAMYLCASSLALGGLSEAFFGQGTRLTVV.

In its sample, this clonotype was seen a few times. The V gene is TRBV6-5, the J gene TRBJ1-3, with D possibly matching TRBD1 (6 bases). CDR1 and CDR2 (germline): MNHEY, SVGAGI. The CDR3 spans 18 residues. Trimming shortened V by 5 bases and J by 1 base, and 21 bases separated the two germline ends. The CDR3 bases are TGTGCCAGCAGTAACCCGCCTGGGGGCCGCTCTTCTGGAAACACCATATATTTT. It translates to CASSNPPGGRSSGNTIYF.

Regarding this clonotype: A much more abundant neighbour one base away suggests this may be a read error. The chain combines TRBV15 with TRBJ2-7; D not resolved. The CDR3 is 13 amino acids. V lost 0 bases and J 2 bases, leaving 5 bases between the germline ends. Germline CDR1 is LNHNV and CDR2 is YYDKDF (reference sequence). The CDR3 here is CATSRDAPYEQYF. The DNA for the CDR3 is TGTGCCACCAGCAGAGATGCCCCCTACGAGCAGTACTTC.